This T cell receptor (beta chain) was recovered during a study of T cells after yellow fever vaccination. Study results and limitations: Faster peaking, at day 5 versus 15, marked a secondary response that was weaker. A small proportion of clonotypes was detected in both the CD4 and CD8 compartments. Booster sampling recovered most clones from primary vaccination (around 97% CD4, around 90% CD8).

Per the germline V gene, CDR1 is MNHEY and CDR2 is SVGEGT. The CDR3 totals 16 residues. Losses at the gene ends were 4 bases for V and 4 bases for J; bases not matched to a gene: 10. In making TCR cDNA, 5'RACE template switching added a universal primer site and UMIs to it. TCRdb ran MiXCR on the 5' RACE reads and lists one entry per CDR3 protein. The data show about 58,000 distinct CDR3 sequences, with approximately 6.1% seen just once and about a third held by the top ten. The sample consisted of PBMCs, either bulk or a sorted T-cell subset (CD4+, CD8+, memory, or dextramer-sorted; not recorded which), taken on the day of the yellow fever booster vaccination. The chain joins TRBV6-2 or TRBV6-3 to TRBJ1-1, with 9 bases matching TRBD1. This receptor was obtained from a man aged 18 to 35 who received the YFV17D yellow fever vaccine. DNA of the CDR3: TGTGCCAGCAGTTTCCTTATGACAGGGGGAGGCACTGAAGCTTTCTTT. It codes for CASSFLMTGGGTEAFF.